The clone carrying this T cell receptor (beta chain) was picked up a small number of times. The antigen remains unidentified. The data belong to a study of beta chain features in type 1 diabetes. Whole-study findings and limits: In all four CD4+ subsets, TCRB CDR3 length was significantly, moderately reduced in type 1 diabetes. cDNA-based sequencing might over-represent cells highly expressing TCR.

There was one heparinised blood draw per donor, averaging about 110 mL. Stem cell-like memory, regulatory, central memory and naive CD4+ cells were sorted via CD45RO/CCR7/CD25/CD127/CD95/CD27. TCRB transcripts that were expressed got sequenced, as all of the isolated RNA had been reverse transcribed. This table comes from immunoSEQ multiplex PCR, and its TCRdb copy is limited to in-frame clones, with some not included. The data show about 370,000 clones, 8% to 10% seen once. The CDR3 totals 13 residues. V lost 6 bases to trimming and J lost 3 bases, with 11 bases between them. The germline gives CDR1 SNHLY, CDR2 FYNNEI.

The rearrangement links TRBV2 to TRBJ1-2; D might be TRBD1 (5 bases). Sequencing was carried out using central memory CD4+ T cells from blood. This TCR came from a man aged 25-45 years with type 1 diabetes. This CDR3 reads CASRDDRYYGYTF. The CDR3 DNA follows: TGTGCCAGCAGGGATGACAGATACTATGGCTACACCTTC.